The entry below gives a single TCR beta chain sequence along with its context. Its cognate antigen is unknown. TCRdb ran MiXCR on the reads and lists one entry per CDR3 protein. The table shows some 680,000 distinct CDR3 sequences, with about 40% occurring only once. Trimming removed 6 bases from V and 3 bases from J, with 15 bases in between. Germline loops: CDR1 MDHEN, CDR2 SYDVKM. The CDR3 totals 15 residues. This specimen belongs to a study of T cell repertoires in cytomegalovirus infection. Background on the study: Public TCR beta signatures were indicative of both CMV infection and a matching HLA type. Whole-study results and caveats: Carriers of CMV plus the relevant HLA were identified by cumulative public TCR beta family frequency.

This chain uses TRBV28 with TRBJ1-5; perhaps TRBD1 as D (6 bases). The receptor comes from a human donor in good health (CMV status not recorded). Some clones in this sample may be carry-over from other donors' samples. Sequencing was performed on PBMCs. The CDR3 DNA reads TGTGCCAGCAGGACCCGACAGGAAATCAATCAGCCCCAGCATTTT. It is translated as CASRTRQEINQPQHF. Supplemented by reference TRBV28 and TRBJ1-5, the full variable domain reads DVKVTQSSRYLVKRTGEKVFLECVQDMDHENMFWYRQDPGLGLRLIYFSYDVKMKEKGDIPEGYSVSREKKERFSLILESASTNQTSMYLCASRTRQEINQPQHFGDGTRLSIL.